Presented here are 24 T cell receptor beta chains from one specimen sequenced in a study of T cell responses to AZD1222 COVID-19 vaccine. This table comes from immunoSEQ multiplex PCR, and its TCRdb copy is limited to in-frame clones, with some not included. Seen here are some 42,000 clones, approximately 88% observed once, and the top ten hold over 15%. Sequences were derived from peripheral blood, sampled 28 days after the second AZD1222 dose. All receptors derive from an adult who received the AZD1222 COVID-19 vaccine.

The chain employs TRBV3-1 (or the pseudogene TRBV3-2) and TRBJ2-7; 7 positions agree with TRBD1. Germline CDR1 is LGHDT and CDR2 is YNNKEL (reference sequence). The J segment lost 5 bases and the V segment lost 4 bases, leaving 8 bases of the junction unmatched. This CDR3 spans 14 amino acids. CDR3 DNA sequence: TGTGCCAGCAGCCTTAGACAGGGTCGGAACGAGCAGTACTTC. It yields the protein CASSLRQGRNEQYF.

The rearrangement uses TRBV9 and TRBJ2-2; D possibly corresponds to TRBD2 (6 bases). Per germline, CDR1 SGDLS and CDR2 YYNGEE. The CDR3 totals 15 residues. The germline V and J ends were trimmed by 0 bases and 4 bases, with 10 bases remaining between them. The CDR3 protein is CASSVDGGVTGELFF. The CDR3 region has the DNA TGTGCCAGCAGCGTAGATGGCGGGGTCACCGGGGAGCTGTTTTTT.

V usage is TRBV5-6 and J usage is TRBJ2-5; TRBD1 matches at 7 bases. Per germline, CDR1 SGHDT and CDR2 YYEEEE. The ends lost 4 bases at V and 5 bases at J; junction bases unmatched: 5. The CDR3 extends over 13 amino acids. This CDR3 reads CASSHGRGETQYF. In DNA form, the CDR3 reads TGTGCCAGCAGCCACGGCAGGGGGGAGACCCAGTACTTC.

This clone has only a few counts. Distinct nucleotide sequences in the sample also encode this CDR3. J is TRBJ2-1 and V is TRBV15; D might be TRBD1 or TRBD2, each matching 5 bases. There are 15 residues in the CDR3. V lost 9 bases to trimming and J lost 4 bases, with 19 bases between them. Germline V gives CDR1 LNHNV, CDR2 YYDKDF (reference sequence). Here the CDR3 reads CATGREQGDYNEQFF. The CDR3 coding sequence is TGTGCCACTGGCAGGGAGCAAGGAGATTACAATGAGCAGTTCTTC.

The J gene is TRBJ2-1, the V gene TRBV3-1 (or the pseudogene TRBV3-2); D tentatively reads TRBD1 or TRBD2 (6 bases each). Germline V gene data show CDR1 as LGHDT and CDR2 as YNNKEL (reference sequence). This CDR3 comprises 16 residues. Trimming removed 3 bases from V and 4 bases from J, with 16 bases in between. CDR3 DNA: TGTGCCAGCAGCCAGGGTCCTTCGGGGGCATACAATGAGCAGTTCTTC. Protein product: CASSQGPSGAYNEQFF.

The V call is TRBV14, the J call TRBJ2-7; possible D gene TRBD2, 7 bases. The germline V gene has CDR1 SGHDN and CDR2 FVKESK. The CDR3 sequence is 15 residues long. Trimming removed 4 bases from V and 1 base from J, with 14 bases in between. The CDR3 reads CASSRGGAWSYEQYF. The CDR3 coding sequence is TGTGCCAGCAGCCGGGGGGGGGCCTGGTCCTACGAGCAGTACTTC.

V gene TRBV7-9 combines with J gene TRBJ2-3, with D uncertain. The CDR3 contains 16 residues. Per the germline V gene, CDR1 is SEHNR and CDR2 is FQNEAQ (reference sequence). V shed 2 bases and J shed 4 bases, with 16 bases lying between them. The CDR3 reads CASSLIGVGNPDTQYF. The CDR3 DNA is TGTGCCAGCAGCTTAATTGGGGTAGGGAACCCAGATACGCAGTATTTT.

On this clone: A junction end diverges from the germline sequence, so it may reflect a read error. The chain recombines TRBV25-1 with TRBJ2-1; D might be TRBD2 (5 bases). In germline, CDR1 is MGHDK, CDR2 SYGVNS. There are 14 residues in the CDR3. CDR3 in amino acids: CAGRHRGRYNEQFF. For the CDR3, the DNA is TGTGCCGGCAGACATCGGGGTCGATACAATGAGCAGTTCTTC.

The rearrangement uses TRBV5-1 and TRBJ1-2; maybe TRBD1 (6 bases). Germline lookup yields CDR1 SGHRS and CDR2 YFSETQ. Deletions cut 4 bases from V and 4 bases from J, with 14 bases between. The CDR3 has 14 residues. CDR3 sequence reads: CASSPPGAGYGYTF. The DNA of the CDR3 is TGCGCCAGCAGCCCCCCGGGGGCAGGCTATGGCTACACCTTC.

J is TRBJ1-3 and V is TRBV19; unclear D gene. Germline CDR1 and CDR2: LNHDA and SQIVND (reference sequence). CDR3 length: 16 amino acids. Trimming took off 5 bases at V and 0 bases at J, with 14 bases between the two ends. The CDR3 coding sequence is TGTGCCAGTAGTCCTGAGACCCGCCTCTCTGGAAACACCATATATTTT. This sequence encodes CASSPETRLSGNTIYF. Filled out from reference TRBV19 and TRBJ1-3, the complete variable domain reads DGGITQSPKYLFRKEGQNVTLSCEQNLNHDAMYWYRQDPGQGLRLIYYSQIVNDFQKGDIAEGYSVSREKKESFPLTVTSAQKNPTAFYLCASSPETRLSGNTIYFGEGSWLTVV.

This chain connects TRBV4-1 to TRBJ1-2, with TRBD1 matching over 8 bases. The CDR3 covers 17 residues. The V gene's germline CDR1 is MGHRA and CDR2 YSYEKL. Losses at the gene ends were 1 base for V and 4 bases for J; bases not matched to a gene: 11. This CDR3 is CASSQVFGQGASYGYTF. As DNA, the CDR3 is TGCGCCAGCAGCCAAGTTTTCGGTCAGGGGGCCAGCTATGGCTACACCTTC.

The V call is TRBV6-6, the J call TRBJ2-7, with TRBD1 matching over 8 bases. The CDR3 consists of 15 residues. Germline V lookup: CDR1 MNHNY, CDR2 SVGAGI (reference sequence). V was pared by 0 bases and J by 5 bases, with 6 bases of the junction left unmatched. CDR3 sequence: CASSYSLSGGNEQYF. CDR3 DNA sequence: TGTGCCAGCAGTTACTCTTTATCAGGGGGCAACGAGCAGTACTTC.

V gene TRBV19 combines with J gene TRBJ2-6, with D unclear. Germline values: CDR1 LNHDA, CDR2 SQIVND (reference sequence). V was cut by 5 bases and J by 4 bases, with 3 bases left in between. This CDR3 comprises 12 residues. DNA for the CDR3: TGTGCCAGTAGTTCCGGGGCCAACGTCCTGACTTTC. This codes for CASSSGANVLTF.

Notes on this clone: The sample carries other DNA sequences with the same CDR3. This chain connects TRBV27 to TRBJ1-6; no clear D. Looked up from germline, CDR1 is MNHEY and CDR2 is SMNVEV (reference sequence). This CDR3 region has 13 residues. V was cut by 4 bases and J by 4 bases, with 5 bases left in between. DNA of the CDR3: TGTGCCAGCAGTTGGGGATATAATTCACCCCTCCACTTT. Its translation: CASSWGYNSPLHF.

CDR3 sequence: CAWSVQMYYGYTF. CDR3 nucleotides: TGTGCCTGGAGTGTTCAGATGTACTATGGCTACACCTTC. The rearrangement uses TRBV30 and TRBJ1-2; D is undetermined. The V and J ends lost 0 bases and 3 bases respectively, with 8 bases between them. The CDR3 loop spans 13 amino acids. CDR1 is GTSNPN, CDR2 SVGIG, per germline (reference sequence). Looking up the rest from reference TRBV30 and TRBJ1-2 gives the full variable domain: SQTIHQWPATLVQPVGSPLSLECTVEGTSNPNLYWYRQAAGRGLQLLFYSVGIGQISSEVPQNLSASRPQDRQFILSSKKLLLSDSGFYLCAWSVQMYYGYTFGSGTRLTVV.

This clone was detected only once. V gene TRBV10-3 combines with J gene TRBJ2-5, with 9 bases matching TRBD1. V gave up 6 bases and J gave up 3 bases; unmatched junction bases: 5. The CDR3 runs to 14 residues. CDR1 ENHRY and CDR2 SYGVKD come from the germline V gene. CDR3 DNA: TGTGCCATCAGGAAAACAGGGGGCGAAGAGACCCAGTACTTC. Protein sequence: CAIRKTGGEETQYF.

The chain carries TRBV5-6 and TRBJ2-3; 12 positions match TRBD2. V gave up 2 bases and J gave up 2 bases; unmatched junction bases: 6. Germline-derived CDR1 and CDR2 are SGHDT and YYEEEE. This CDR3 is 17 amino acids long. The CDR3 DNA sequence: TGTGCCAGCAGCTTAGGGACTAGCGGGCGGGCCACAGATACGCAGTATTTT. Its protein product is CASSLGTSGRATDTQYF.

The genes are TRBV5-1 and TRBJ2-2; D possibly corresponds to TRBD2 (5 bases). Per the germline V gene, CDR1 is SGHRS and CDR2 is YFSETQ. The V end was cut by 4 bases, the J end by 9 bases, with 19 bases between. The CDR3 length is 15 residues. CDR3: CASSRSSTPGWELFF. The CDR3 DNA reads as TGCGCCAGCAGCCGCTCTAGCACCCCTGGCTGGGAGCTGTTTTTT.

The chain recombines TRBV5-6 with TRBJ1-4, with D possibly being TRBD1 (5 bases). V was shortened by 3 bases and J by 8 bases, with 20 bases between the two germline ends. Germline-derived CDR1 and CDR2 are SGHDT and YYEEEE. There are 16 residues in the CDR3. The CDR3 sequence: CASSSGPARGGEKLFF. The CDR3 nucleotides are TGTGCCAGCAGCTCCGGACCTGCTAGGGGTGGGGAAAAACTGTTTTTT.

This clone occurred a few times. The CDR3 bases are TGTGCCAGCAGCCCAACTCAGGGGGCGATGTCGCAGTACTTC. Translating it yields CASSPTQGAMSQYF. The chain recombines TRBV9 with TRBJ2-7, with 8 bases matching TRBD1. The CDR3 totals 14 residues. V shed 4 bases and J 9 bases; nucleotides not matched to a gene: 12. Looked up from germline, CDR1 is SGDLS and CDR2 is YYNGEE. Full variable domain (remainder filled in from reference TRBV9 and TRBJ2-7): DSGVTQTPKHLITATGQRVTLRCSPRSGDLSVYWYQQSLDQGLQFLIQYYNGEERAKGNILERFSAQQFPDLHSELNLSSLELGDSALYFCASSPTQGAMSQYFGPGTRLTVT.

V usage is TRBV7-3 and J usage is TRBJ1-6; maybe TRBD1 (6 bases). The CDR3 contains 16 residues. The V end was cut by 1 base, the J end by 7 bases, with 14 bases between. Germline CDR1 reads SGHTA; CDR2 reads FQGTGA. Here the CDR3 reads CASSLRAGQGNSPLHF. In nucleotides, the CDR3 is TGTGCCAGCAGCTTAAGGGCGGGACAAGGAAATTCACCCCTCCACTTT.

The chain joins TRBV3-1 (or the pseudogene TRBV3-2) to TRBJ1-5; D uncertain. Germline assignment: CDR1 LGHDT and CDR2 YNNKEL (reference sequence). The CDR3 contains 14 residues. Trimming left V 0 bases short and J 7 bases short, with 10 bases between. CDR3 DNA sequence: TGTGCCAGCAGCCAAGATTTTAGCCTGCAGCCCCAGCATTTT. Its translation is CASSQDFSLQPQHF.

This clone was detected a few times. CDR3 sequence (DNA): TGTGCCAGCAGCGTACCGGCGCTGAGGGAGACCCAGTACTTC. Protein product: CASSVPALRETQYF. This chain links TRBV7-2 with TRBJ2-5; D is unclear. The CDR3 sequence is 14 residues long. The V and J ends lost 5 bases and 5 bases respectively, with 15 bases between them. The germline V gene encodes CDR1 SGHTA and CDR2 FQGNSA.

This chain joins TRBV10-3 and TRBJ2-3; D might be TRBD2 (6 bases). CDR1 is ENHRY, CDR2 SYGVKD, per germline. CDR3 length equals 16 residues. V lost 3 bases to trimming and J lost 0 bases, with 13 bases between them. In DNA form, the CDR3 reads TGTGCCATCAGTGATGGGACTTTTTCTAGCACAGATACGCAGTATTTT. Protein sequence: CAISDGTFSSTDTQYF.